This TCR beta chain was sequenced during a study of cytomegalovirus exposure and HLA in healthy donors. Study-level findings and limits: CMV antigen specificity was confirmed in vitro for a few CMV-associated chains. Overall, around 160 TCR beta chains were annotated as cytomegalovirus-associated.

Separation from the roughly 680-subject first cohort characterized the 120-subject validation cohort, to which the donors belonged. This clone was seen at least ten times. What it binds is unknown. The identical CDR3 is also encoded by other nucleotide sequences in the sample. Assay used: immunoSEQ multiplex PCR; TCRdb lists only in-frame clones, some missing. Of fewer than 400,000 clones listed, 80% to 90% are singletons. This clonotype was obtained from a woman between 18 and 29 years old in good health and CMV-seronegative. Sequenced: PBMCs.

CDR3 nucleotides: TGTGCCAGCAGTTCGGGACAGGGCAATCAGCCCCAGCATTTT. Translated: CASSSGQGNQPQHF. V is TRBV6-5 and J is TRBJ1-5; 8 nucleotides match TRBD1. Trimming took 4 bases from V and 2 from J; bases not matched to a gene: 1. This CDR3 spans 14 amino acids. Germline values: CDR1 MNHEY, CDR2 SVGAGI.